This TCR beta chain was captured by sequencing in a study of a mutant IDH1 vaccine in newly diagnosed glioma (dated by TCRdb to the early 2020s). Concerning the study at large: Vaccination began 4-6 weeks after radiotherapy alone, or alongside temozolomide cycles in the chemotherapy-containing groups. Of the 32 patients who were treated, about 62% were male and about 40% were female, and the mean age was approximately 40 years. Before enrollment, patients had received standard therapy of radiotherapy alone, temozolomide alone, or radiochemotherapy with temozolomide; most received the combination. The week-35 safety follow-up was designated visit V12, and the week-47 end of study was designated visit V13. Peripheral blood samples were drawn at six visits, namely V03 (baseline), V05, V07, V10, V12 and V13. For exploratory analyses, some 24 treated patients had longitudinal TCRB deep sequencing done wherever samples were available. Overall study results and their limits: It was noted by the authors that analyses of patient blood samples could not be reproduced owing to sample limitations. Availability determined which PBMC samples were chosen for TCRB deep sequencing. Changes in the top peripheral T cell clonotypes picked up by TCRB sequencing did not appear to be linked to pseudoprogression. Across multiple MHC alleles, vaccine-induced immune responses were seen in 90% to 95% of patients.

In the case of this clone: Its antigen is still unknown. There are no base qualities to consult, and no much larger clone falls within one base.

What the time point label conveys for this sample: week 47, end of study. Each vaccine dose, consisting of 300 ug of a 20-mer mutant IDH1 peptide in Montanide, was administered subcutaneously with topical imiquimod. Patients were given eight vaccinations, in weeks 1, 3, 5, 7, 11, 15, 19 and 23, which matched visits V03 through V10. The donors had newly diagnosed IDH1-mutant astrocytomas of WHO grade 3 or 4 that showed loss of nuclear ATRX. The samples were drawn from NOA16, a multicentre, single-arm, open-label phase I trial in Germany that tested a mutant IDH1 peptide vaccine in humans for the first time. Genomic DNA for TCRB sequencing was extracted from EDTA blood using the DNeasy Blood and Tissue Kit. Library preparation employed the immunoSEQ multiplex PCR assay. Rearranged TCR beta chain sequences were amplified using the hsTCRB Kit according to the manufacturer's protocol. Sequencing of TCRB libraries was carried out on an Illumina MiSeq. Concerning the study's data processing: The proprietary platform of the kit vendor was used for demultiplexing, trimming and gene mapping. TCRdb took over this immuneACCESS table, retaining in-frame rearrangements with V and J assigned. Such tables are incomplete; in checked studies, under half of the missing clones stem from an unresolved V gene, and the remainder is unexplained. V, J and clone size were drawn from that table, and D and trimming were deduced from the DNA. The sample includes tens of thousands of clones, with around 83% observed a single time. The ten most abundant clones make up 3.5% to 4% of the sample.

This clonotype was obtained from a young man with glioma. The material was PBMCs, obtained from a glioma patient whose treatment included an IDH1 peptide vaccine.

The DNA is TGTGCCAGCAGCTCCAGGGTGTCTGGAAACACCATATATTTT. This gives the protein CASSSRVSGNTIYF. In this chain, TRBV7-8 is recombined with TRBJ1-3; perhaps TRBD1 is the D gene, with 5 bases matching. According to the germline V gene, CDR1 reads SGHVS and CDR2 reads FQNEAQ. CDR3 length: 14 amino acids, cysteine to phenylalanine. Only the CDR3 part of the read is kept: 42 bases, read in frame from the first base. The junction carries 8 bases between V and J, which are trimmed by 4 bases and 1 base respectively.